This T cell receptor (beta chain) was identified during a study of cytomegalovirus exposure and HLA in healthy donors. Study-wide context: Ancestry clustering placed about four fifths of around 400 genotyped donors in the Caucasian-associated cluster.

13 Jbeta primers and 60 Vbeta primers were used for the PCR. Using immunoSEQ multiplex PCR, the repertoire was profiled, and TCRdb retains in-frame clones only, with some absent. The sample carries some 63,000 clones, 83% recorded once. Germline V CDR1 and CDR2: SQVTM, ANQGSEA. V lost 6 bases and J 4 bases, leaving 10 bases between the germline ends. The CDR3 has 12 residues. This sequence originates from a human donor in good health. The sequenced material came from PBMCs. This chain joins TRBV29-1 and TRBJ2-1, with a possible D match to TRBD2 (5 bases). CDR3 sequence: CSVVRGYNEQFF. The DNA of the CDR3 is TGCAGCGTAGTTCGGGGATACAATGAGCAGTTCTTC.